This TCR beta chain was captured by sequencing in a study of PD-1 blockade in classical Hodgkin lymphoma. This clone showed up just a few times. Its target is not known. Each patient relapsed following autologous stem cell transplantation, and prior brentuximab vedotin exposure differed. General study results and limits: According to reports, newly diagnosed patients had lower baseline TCR diversity than healthy donors, and relapsed/refractory patients had lower baseline TCR diversity still. With CD4+ cells, TCR diversity rose significantly by C4D1, but not with CD8+ cells. Nivolumab starters within 1 year of ASCT were excluded.

Germline V gives CDR1 LNHDA, CDR2 SQIVND (reference sequence). V was cut by 4 bases and J by 3 bases, with 12 bases left in between. CDR3 length: 14 residues. Using immunoSEQ multiplex PCR, the repertoire was profiled, and TCRdb retains in-frame clones only, with some absent. Among around 27,000 clones listed, 82% were seen once. The material was peripheral blood mononuclear cells (PBMCs), obtained before the second cycle of nivolumab. The chain carries TRBV19 and TRBJ1-1; D gene uncertain. The receptor was isolated from a human donor with classical Hodgkin lymphoma. In DNA, the CDR3 is TGTGCCAGTAGTACCATCTACCGGGACACTGAAGCTTTCTTT. Translating gives CASSTIYRDTEAFF. Using reference TRBV19 and TRBJ1-1 for the parts outside the CDR3, the full variable domain is DGGITQSPKYLFRKEGQNVTLSCEQNLNHDAMYWYRQDPGQGLRLIYYSQIVNDFQKGDIAEGYSVSREKKESFPLTVTSAQKNPTAFYLCASSTIYRDTEAFFGQGTRLTVV.